Below, 5 T cell receptor beta chains from the same sample are listed, as sequenced in a study of cytomegalovirus exposure and HLA in healthy donors (dated by TCRdb to the late 2010s). The library was made by the immunoSEQ multiplex PCR assay. A mixture of 60 forward primers for TCR Vbeta segments and 13 reverse primers for TCR Jbeta segments was used in the multiplex PCR. TCRdb obtained this table from immuneACCESS and retained in-frame rearrangements with V and J assigned. These tables miss some clones; where compared with another copy, unresolved V genes account for less than half of the shortfall, and the remainder is unexplained. The sample includes tens of thousands of clones, with around 81% observed a single time. The top ten clonotypes cover about 2% of the sample. Sequenced sample: PBMCs. Source of these receptors: a woman in her 30s in good health and CMV-seronegative.

V is TRBV5-1 and J is TRBJ2-7, with 8 nucleotides matching TRBD2. Germline V gene lookup returns CDR1 SGHRS and CDR2 YFSETQ. With V trimmed by 5 bases and J by 4 bases, 8 bases remained unmatched. The CDR3 runs to 14 residues. The CDR3 protein is CASSPSGSKYEQYF. The CDR3 nucleotides are TGCGCCAGCAGTCCCAGCGGGAGTAAATACGAGCAGTACTTC.

In regard to this clone: Relative to the germline gene, one junction end is altered; a read error may explain this. The chain employs TRBV7-9 and TRBJ2-3, with D maybe TRBD1 (6 bases). Germline values: CDR1 SEHNR, CDR2 FQNEAQ (reference sequence). This CDR3 is 16 amino acids long. The CDR3 DNA reads TGTTCCAGCAGCGGCCGACAGGACTTTCCCACAGATACGCAGTATTTT. Translation gives CSSSGRQDFPTDTQYF.

V usage is TRBV9 and J usage is TRBJ2-5; TRBD2 aligns across 8 bases. The end of the DNA is better explained by TRBJ2-7, so the J call may be wrong. The germline V gene has CDR1 SGDLS and CDR2 YYNGEE. The CDR3 length is 13 residues. CDR3 coding DNA: TGTGCCAGCAGCTCGGGGGGGACCTACGAGCAGTACTTC. Translated, it gives CASSSGGTYEQYF.

This chain links TRBV27 with TRBJ2-5; the match to TRBD1 covers 7 bases. V lost 5 bases and J lost 1; bases outside the gene matches: 10. The CDR3 covers 16 residues. The germline V gene encodes CDR1 MNHEY and CDR2 SMNVEV (reference sequence). The CDR3 loop is CASSAHPGQFQETQYF. The CDR3 DNA sequence: TGTGCCAGCAGTGCTCACCCGGGACAGTTCCAAGAGACCCAGTACTTC.

The chain carries TRBV7-2 and TRBJ2-3; the match to TRBD1 covers 7 bases. Per the germline V gene, CDR1 is SGHTA and CDR2 is FQGNSA. V dropped 8 bases and J dropped 6; count of bases not matched to a gene: 14. This CDR3 comprises 15 residues. CDR3 amino acids: CASRPGQTITDTQYF. The CDR3 nucleotides are TGTGCCAGCCGCCCGGGACAGACCATCACGGATACGCAGTATTTT. The full variable domain, its missing parts supplied by reference TRBV7-2 and TRBJ2-3, is GAGVSQSPSNKVTEKGKDVELRCDPISGHTALYWYRQSLGQGLEFLIYFQGNSAPDKSGLPSDRFSAERTGGSVSTLTIQRTQQEDSAVYLCASRPGQTITDTQYFGPGTRLTVL.